Listed below are T cell receptor beta chains from one sample, sequenced in a study of cytomegalovirus exposure and HLA in healthy donors. Some clones are missing from TCRdb's copy, which holds only in-frame ones; the method was immunoSEQ multiplex PCR. Of about 130,000 clones in the sample, around 71% are singletons; the top ten hold over 2%. The material sequenced was PBMCs. These TCRs come from a woman aged 55-69 years in good health and CMV-seropositive. The conserved cysteine and the conserved F or W are not part of the CDR3 here.

v_gene: TRBV7-8; j_gene: TRBJ1-1; CDR3aa: ASSLAQGSTEAF
v_gene: TRBV7-9; j_gene: TRBJ2-7; CDR3aa: ASSLVRTGAPYEQY
v_gene: TRBV15; j_gene: TRBJ1-5; CDR3aa: ATSVPEGGTSNQPQH
v_gene: TRBV5-1; j_gene: TRBJ1-2; CDR3aa: ASSTPGQGAGDYGYT
v_gene: TRBV10-3; j_gene: TRBJ1-6; CDR3aa: AISEGSGENSPLH
v_gene: TRBV6-5; j_gene: TRBJ2-7; CDR3aa: ASSQSGYEQY
v_gene: TRBV19; j_gene: TRBJ1-2; CDR3aa: ATPGGPRDGYT
v_gene: TRBV7-6; j_gene: TRBJ1-4; CDR3aa: ASSLEPGQGREKLF
v_gene: TRBV29-1; j_gene: TRBJ1-4; CDR3aa: SAHQGAGEKLF
v_gene: TRBV25-1; j_gene: TRBJ2-1; CDR3aa: ASSPTAGRDSYNEQF
v_gene: TRBV6-5; j_gene: TRBJ2-1; CDR3aa: ASRSGHSYNEQF
v_gene: TRBV28; j_gene: .; CDR3aa: ASGTSGGAYEQY
v_gene: TRBV6-5; j_gene: TRBJ1-3; CDR3aa: ASSSGGANGNTIY
v_gene: TRBV4-1; j_gene: .; CDR3aa: ASSLGAVSYEQY
v_gene: TRBV6-6; j_gene: TRBJ2-7; CDR3aa: ASSYWGQGTYEQY
v_gene: TRBV11-2; j_gene: TRBJ1-5; CDR3aa: ASSAEGGLGTNQPQH
v_gene: TRBV7-3; j_gene: TRBJ2-7; CDR3aa: ASSLGGGAYGQY
v_gene: TRBV7-9; j_gene: TRBJ2-1; CDR3aa: ASSSERTRGNEQF
v_gene: TRBV25-1; j_gene: TRBJ1-3; CDR3aa: ASSAVSGNTIY
v_gene: TRBV5-1; j_gene: TRBJ1-6; CDR3aa: ASSLGQVERSPLH
v_gene: TRBV7-9; j_gene: TRBJ1-6; CDR3aa: ASSLEGDRLNSPLH
v_gene: TRBV5-6; j_gene: TRBJ2-6; CDR3aa: ASSTDRGTLFGANVLT
v_gene: TRBV7-2; j_gene: TRBJ2-7; CDR3aa: ASSSLRAYEQY
v_gene: TRBV6-1; j_gene: TRBJ1-1; CDR3aa: ASRLQGNTEAF
v_gene: TRBV7-8; j_gene: TRBJ1-5; CDR3aa: ASSLHQGPNQPQH
v_gene: TRBV5-1; j_gene: TRBJ1-1; CDR3aa: ASSLVTGGMNTEAF
v_gene: TRBV6-1; j_gene: TRBJ2-3; CDR3aa: ATQTGASDTQY
v_gene: TRBV5-1; j_gene: TRBJ1-5; CDR3aa: ASSLYGSSNQPQH
v_gene: TRBV2; j_gene: TRBJ2-3; CDR3aa: ASSLDRGDSDTQY
v_gene: TRBV6-1; j_gene: TRBJ2-5; CDR3aa: ASRPTTIQETQY
v_gene: TRBV27; j_gene: TRBJ1-1; CDR3aa: ASRVTGGFTEAF
v_gene: TRBV2; j_gene: TRBJ2-1; CDR3aa: ASSVVGQGSYNEQF
v_gene: TRBV29-1; j_gene: TRBJ2-7; CDR3aa: SVKGQGDIEQY
v_gene: TRBV6-5; j_gene: TRBJ2-7; CDR3aa: ASSYSGQGKGYEQY
v_gene: TRBV9; j_gene: TRBJ1-3; CDR3aa: ASSPGTFGNTIY
v_gene: TRBV19; j_gene: TRBJ1-1; CDR3aa: ASSIEWEGRANTEAF
v_gene: TRBV7-2; j_gene: TRBJ1-6; CDR3aa: ASSVNPQLNSPLH
v_gene: TRBV5-1; j_gene: TRBJ1-3; CDR3aa: ASTPTVPGNTIY
v_gene: TRBV5-1; j_gene: TRBJ2-3; CDR3aa: ASSSDRLDTQY
v_gene: TRBV4-2; j_gene: .; CDR3aa: ASSQAIAATYEQY
v_gene: TRBV2; j_gene: TRBJ1-3; CDR3aa: ASSGGDLSGNTIY
v_gene: TRBV11-2; j_gene: TRBJ2-1; CDR3aa: ASSLAGAVSNEQF
v_gene: TRBV27; j_gene: TRBJ2-1; CDR3aa: ASSFLPGQGYNEQF
v_gene: TRBV4-1; j_gene: TRBJ1-2; CDR3aa: ASSQDAVGQAIYGYT
v_gene: TRBV29-1; j_gene: TRBJ2-7; CDR3aa: SVGGGGPYEQY